Listed below are T cell receptor beta chains from one sample, sequenced in a study of blood T cell repertoires in COVID-19. The protocol was immunoSEQ multiplex PCR, while the TCRdb copy is restricted to in-frame clones and leaves out a portion. The repertoire holds 150,000 to 200,000 clones, with approximately 89% as singletons. The source material was PBMCs or T cells enriched from blood (not recorded which). The receptors come from a woman aged 40 to 55 with acute COVID-19. CDR3s include the opening cysteine and the closing phenylalanine or tryptophan.

j_call | v_call | cdr3_aa
TRBJ2-7 | TRBV7-9 | CASSLAWTGDEQYF
TRBJ2-7 | TRBV5-5 | CASSLPGGEQYF
TRBJ2-3 | TRBV4-1 | CASSQDEGGGRTQYF
TRBJ2-7 | TRBV27 | CASSFNRLQGVYEQYF
TRBJ1-2 | TRBV6-5 | CASSYAGQGFGYTF
TRBJ2-7 | TRBV7-9 | CASSLGDRASSYEQYF
TRBJ2-7 | TRBV6-2/TRBV6-3 | CASSYSSSGSYEQYF
TRBJ1-6 | TRBV19 | CASSDGTNGTPLHF
TRBJ1-1 | TRBV7-2 | CASSPTPDREAFF
TRBJ1-1 | TRBV6-5 | CASSRDRGRSTEAFF
TRBJ1-4 | TRBV29-1 | CSVAGRGEKLFF
TRBJ2-2 | TRBV5-1 | CASSLAMETGELFF
TRBJ2-1 | TRBV12-5 | CASGLVTGTGDYNEQFF
TRBJ2-1 | TRBV7-2 | CASSVGGGLVNEQFF
TRBJ1-4 | TRBV5-1 | CASSLRGVDEKLFF
TRBJ2-2 | TRBV7-9 | CASSLRVLGTANTGELFF
TRBJ1-6 | TRBV5-8 | CASFSGVLRNSPLHF
TRBJ2-1 | TRBV24-1 | CATSDPGGPNNEQFF
TRBJ2-7 | TRBV29-1 | CSVELEGQGSYEQYF
TRBJ1-3 | TRBV7-2 | CASSLGQDSGNTIYF
TRBJ2-5 | TRBV5-1 | CASSEQGHQETQYF
TRBJ2-3 | TRBV19 | CASSIPGGSSTDTQYF
TRBJ1-6 | TRBV9 | CASSGKDRVSSPLHF
TRBJ1-2 | TRBV18 | CASSPLEGGYGYTF
TRBJ1-4 | TRBV19 | CASSTPAQGSEKLFF
TRBJ2-6 | TRBV7-2 | CASSTKTGSSGANVLTF
TRBJ1-4 | TRBV7-9 | CASSLPGQGMNEKLFF
TRBJ1-1 | TRBV2 | CASSEKAQGNF
TRBJ2-5 | TRBV5-1 | CASSLAQETQYF
TRBJ2-3 | TRBV9 | CASSKIAGGYTQYF
TRBJ2-1 | TRBV29-1 | CSVGWRGGDNEQFF
TRBJ2-1 | TRBV5-4 | CASSLESSRGYNEQFF
TRBJ2-1 | TRBV28 | CASSLQGESYNEQFF
TRBJ2-2 | TRBV4-1 | CASSQAGQANTGELFF
TRBJ2-2 | TRBV29-1 | CSVKRVGNTGELFF
TRBJ1-1 | TRBV30 | CAWSVLRGLWTEAFF
TRBJ2-2 | TRBV19 | CASSIVLSGLAGVIAGELFF
TRBJ2-7 | TRBV30 | CAWGIGSYGKDEQYF
TRBJ2-5 | TRBV30 | CAWRRAAGSEYF
TRBJ2-3 | TRBV7-2 | CASSPGIKGDTQYF
TRBJ2-7 | TRBV18 | CASSRQGAYEQYF
TRBJ1-2 | TRBV6-5 | CASSYDPGGGLRGYTF
TRBJ2-2 | TRBV28 | CASSFSRQANTGELFF
TRBJ2-7 | TRBV27 | CASSKPGTAKQYF
TRBJ2-3 | TRBV5-1 | CASSFVGQASTDTQYF
TRBJ2-5 | TRBV19 | CASSMNSQSEAQYF
TRBJ1-2 | TRBV27 | CASSFGTGHGYTF
TRBJ2-7 | TRBV18 | CASSPPSAGGPYEQYF
TRBJ2-5 | TRBV27 | CASSPYRGGEETQYF
TRBJ1-1 | TRBV30 | CAWSTENTEAFF
TRBJ1-2 | TRBV9 | CASSVGTAGVIDGYTF
TRBJ2-4 | TRBV11-2 | CASSLSGTSGGIQYF